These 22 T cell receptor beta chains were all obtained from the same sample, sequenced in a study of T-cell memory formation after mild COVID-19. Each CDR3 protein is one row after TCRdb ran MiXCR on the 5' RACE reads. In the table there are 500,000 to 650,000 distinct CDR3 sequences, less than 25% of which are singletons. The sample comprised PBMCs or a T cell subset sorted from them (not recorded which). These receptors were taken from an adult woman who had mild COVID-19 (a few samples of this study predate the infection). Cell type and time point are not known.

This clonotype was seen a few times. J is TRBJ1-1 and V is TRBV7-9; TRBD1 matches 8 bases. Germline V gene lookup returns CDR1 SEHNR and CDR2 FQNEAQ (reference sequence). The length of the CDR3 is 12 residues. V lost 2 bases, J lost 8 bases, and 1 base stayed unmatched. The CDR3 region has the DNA TGTGCCAGCAGCTTACGGGACAGGGAAGCTTTCTTT. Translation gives CASSLRDREAFF.

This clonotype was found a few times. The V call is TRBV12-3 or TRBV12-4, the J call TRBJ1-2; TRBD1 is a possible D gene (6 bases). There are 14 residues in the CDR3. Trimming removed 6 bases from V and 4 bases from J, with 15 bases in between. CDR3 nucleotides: TGTGCCAGCAGCTCTATTACAGGGACCTATGGCTACACCTTC. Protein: CASSSITGTYGYTF.

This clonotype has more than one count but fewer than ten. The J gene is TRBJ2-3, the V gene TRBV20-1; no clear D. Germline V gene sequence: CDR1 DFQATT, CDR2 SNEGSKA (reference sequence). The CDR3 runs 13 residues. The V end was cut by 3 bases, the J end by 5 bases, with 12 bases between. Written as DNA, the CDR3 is TGCAGTGCTAGGGAGAATTGGGTAGATACGCAGTATTTT. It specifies CSARENWVDTQYF.

CDR3 sequence: CASKPPWGAGEHNEQFF. DNA of the CDR3: TGTGCCAGCAAGCCCCCGTGGGGAGCGGGAGAGCACAATGAGCAGTTCTTC. The chain carries TRBV2 and TRBJ2-1, with 8 positions matching TRBD2. Unmatched junction bases numbered 16, after V lost 7 bases and J lost 5 bases. The germline V gene encodes CDR1 SNHLY and CDR2 FYNNEI. This CDR3 comprises 17 residues.

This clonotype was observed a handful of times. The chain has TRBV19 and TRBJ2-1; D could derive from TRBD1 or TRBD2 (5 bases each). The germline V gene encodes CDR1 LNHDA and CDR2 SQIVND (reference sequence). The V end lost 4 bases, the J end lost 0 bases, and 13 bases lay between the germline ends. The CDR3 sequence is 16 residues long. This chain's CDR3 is CASSRGVTSSYNEQFF. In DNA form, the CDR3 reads TGTGCCAGTAGTAGAGGGGTGACCAGCTCCTACAATGAGCAGTTCTTC.

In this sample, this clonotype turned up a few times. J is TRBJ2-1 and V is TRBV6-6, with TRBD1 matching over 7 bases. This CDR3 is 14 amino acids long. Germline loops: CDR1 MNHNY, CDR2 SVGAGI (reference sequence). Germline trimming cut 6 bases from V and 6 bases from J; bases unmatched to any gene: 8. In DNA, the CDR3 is TGTGCCAGCAGAATAAACAGGGGAGTCAATGAGCAGTTCTTC. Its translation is CASRINRGVNEQFF.

The CDR3 region is CASSLVGGLAGDREQYF. The CDR3 DNA reads TGTGCCAGCAGCCTAGTGGGGGGACTAGCGGGGGACCGGGAGCAGTACTTC. The chain recombines TRBV11-2 with TRBJ2-7; 14 bases match TRBD2. The CDR3 runs 17 residues. The trim removed 5 bases at V and 7 bases at J, leaving 13 bases unmatched. Germline lookup yields CDR1 SGHAT and CDR2 FQNNGV.

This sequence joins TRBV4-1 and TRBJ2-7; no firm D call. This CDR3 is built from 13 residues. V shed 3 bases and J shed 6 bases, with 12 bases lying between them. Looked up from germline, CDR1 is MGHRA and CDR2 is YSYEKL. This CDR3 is CASSHSRGPEQYF. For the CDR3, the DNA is TGCGCCAGCAGCCATTCGAGAGGACCCGAGCAGTACTTC.

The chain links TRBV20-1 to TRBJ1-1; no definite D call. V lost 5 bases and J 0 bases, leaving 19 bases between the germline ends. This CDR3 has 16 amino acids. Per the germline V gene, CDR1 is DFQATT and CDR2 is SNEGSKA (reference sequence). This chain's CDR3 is CSASGPDGSMNTEAFF. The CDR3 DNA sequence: TGCAGTGCTTCCGGCCCCGACGGATCAATGAACACTGAAGCTTTCTTT.

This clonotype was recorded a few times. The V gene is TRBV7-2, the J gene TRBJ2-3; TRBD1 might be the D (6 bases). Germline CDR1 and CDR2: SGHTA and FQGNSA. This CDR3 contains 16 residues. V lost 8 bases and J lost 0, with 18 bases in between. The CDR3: CASGAQWGLSTDTQYF. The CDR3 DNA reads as TGTGCCAGCGGTGCCCAATGGGGGCTCAGCACAGATACGCAGTATTTT. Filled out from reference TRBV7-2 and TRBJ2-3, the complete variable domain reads GAGVSQSPSNKVTEKGKDVELRCDPISGHTALYWYRQSLGQGLEFLIYFQGNSAPDKSGLPSDRFSAERTGGSVSTLTIQRTQQEDSAVYLCASGAQWGLSTDTQYFGPGTRLTVL.

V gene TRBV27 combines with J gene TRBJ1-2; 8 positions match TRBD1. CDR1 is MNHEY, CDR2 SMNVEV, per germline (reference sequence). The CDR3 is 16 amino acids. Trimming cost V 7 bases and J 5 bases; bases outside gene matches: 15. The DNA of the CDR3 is TGTGCCAGCAATCCCAGGGGATCAGGGGGCTTTTATGGCTACACCTTC. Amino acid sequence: CASNPRGSGGFYGYTF.

The CDR3 here is CASTDRGRSNQPQHF. CDR3 sequence (DNA): TGTGCCAGTACTGACAGGGGTCGAAGCAATCAGCCCCAGCATTTT. The chain employs TRBV19 and TRBJ1-5; 8 positions match TRBD1. The J segment lost 1 base and the V segment lost 7 bases, leaving 6 bases of the junction unmatched. This CDR3 spans 15 amino acids. Germline V CDR1 and CDR2: LNHDA, SQIVND (reference sequence).

The CDR3 DNA follows: TGTGCCAGCAGCTCACCCCCTAGTGCCGAGCAGTACTTC. The encoded protein is CASSSPPSAEQYF. The chain has TRBV7-6 and TRBJ2-7; D call uncertain. Trimming stripped 4 bases from V and 6 bases from J, with 13 bases between. The CDR3 length is 13 residues. The germline gives CDR1 SGHVS, CDR2 FNYEAQ.

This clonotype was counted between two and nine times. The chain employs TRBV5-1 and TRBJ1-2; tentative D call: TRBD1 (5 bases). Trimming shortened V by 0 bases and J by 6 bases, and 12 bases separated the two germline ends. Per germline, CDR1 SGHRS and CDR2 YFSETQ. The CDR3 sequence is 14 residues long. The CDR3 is CASSLALQGDGYTF. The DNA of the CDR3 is TGCGCCAGCAGCTTGGCCCTCCAGGGAGATGGCTACACCTTC.

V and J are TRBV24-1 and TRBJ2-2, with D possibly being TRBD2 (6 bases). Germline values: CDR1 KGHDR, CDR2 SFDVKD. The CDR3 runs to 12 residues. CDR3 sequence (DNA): TGTTGTAGCGGACCGAACACCGGGGAGCTGTTTTTT. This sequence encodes CCSGPNTGELFF.

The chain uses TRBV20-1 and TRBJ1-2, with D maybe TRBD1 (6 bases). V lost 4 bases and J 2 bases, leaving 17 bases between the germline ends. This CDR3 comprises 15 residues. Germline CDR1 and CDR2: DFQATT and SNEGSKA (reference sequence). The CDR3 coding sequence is TGCAGTGCTAACTCCCGGGACACGCTGAACTATGGCTACACCTTC. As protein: CSANSRDTLNYGYTF.

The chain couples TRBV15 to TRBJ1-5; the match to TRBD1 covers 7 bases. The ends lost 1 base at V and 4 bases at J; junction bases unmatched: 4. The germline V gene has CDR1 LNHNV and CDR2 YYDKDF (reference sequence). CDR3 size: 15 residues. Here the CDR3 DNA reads TGTGCCACCAGCAGAGGCGCACAGGGGAATCAGCCCCAGCATTTT. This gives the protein CATSRGAQGNQPQHF.

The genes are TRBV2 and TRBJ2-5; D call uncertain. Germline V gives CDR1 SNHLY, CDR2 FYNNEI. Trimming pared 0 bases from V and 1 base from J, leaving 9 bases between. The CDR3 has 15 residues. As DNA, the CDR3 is TGTGCCAGCAGTGAAGCTAGACCCAGCCAAGAGACCCAGTACTTC. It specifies CASSEARPSQETQYF.

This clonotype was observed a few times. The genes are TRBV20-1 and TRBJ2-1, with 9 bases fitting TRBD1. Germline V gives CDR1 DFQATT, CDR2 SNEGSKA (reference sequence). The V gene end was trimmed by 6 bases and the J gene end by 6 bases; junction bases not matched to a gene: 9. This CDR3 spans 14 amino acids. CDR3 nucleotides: TGCAGTGCCTCGAGGACAGGGGCTCCCAATGAGCAGTTCTTC. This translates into CSASRTGAPNEQFF.

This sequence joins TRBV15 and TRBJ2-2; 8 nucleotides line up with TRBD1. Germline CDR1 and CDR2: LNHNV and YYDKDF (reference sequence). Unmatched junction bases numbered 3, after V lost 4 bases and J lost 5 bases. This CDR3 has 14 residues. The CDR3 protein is CATSNRGVTGELFF. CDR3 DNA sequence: TGTGCCACCAGCAACAGGGGGGTAACCGGGGAGCTGTTTTTT. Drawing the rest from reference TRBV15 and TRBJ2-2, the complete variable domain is DAMVIQNPRYQVTQFGKPVTLSCSQTLNHNVMYWYQQKSSQAPKLLFHYYDKDFNNEADTPDNFQSRRPNTSFCFLDIRSPGLGDTAMYLCATSNRGVTGELFFGEGSRLTVL.

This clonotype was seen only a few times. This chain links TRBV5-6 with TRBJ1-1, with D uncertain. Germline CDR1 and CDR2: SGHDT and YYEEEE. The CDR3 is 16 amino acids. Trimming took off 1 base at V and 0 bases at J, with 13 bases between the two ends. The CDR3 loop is CASSLFTVPMNTEAFF. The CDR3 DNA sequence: TGTGCCAGCAGCTTGTTTACAGTCCCCATGAACACTGAAGCTTTCTTT.

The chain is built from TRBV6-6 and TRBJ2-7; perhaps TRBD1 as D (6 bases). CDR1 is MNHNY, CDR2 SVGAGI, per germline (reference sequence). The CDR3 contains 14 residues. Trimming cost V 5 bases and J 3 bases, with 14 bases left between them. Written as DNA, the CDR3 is TGTGCCAGCAGTGCAACAGGGTGGGACTACGAGCAGTACTTC. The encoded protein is CASSATGWDYEQYF.